This paragraph reports one TCR beta chain. This entry comes from a study of T-cell reconstitution after alpha-beta-depleted transplantation in children. Trimming removed 6 bases at V and 1 base at J, with 15 bases between. The CDR3 contains 15 residues. Per the germline V gene, CDR1 is MNHNS and CDR2 is SASEGT. The TCRbeta library incorporated unique molecular identifiers. TCRdb re-derived calls from the PCR reads in MiXCR, one entry per CDR3 protein. The sample records around 500,000 distinct CDR3 sequences, 9.5% to 15% being singletons. This TCR was sampled from a human donor who donated a stem cell graft to a child with combined immunodeficiency. The sample here was PBMCs from the stem cell graft donor, taken from the stem cell graft. V gene TRBV6-1 combines with J gene TRBJ1-1; the D gene is possibly TRBD1 (6 bases). CDR3 protein: CASRGPGTQNTEAFF. In nucleotides, the CDR3 is TGTGCCAGCAGGGGGCCCGGGACACAGAACACTGAAGCTTTCTTT.